One and the same sample provided the 27 T cell receptor beta chains below, sequenced in a study of beta chain features in type 1 diabetes. TCRB transcripts that were expressed got sequenced, as all of the isolated RNA had been reverse transcribed. Assay used: immunoSEQ multiplex PCR; TCRdb lists only in-frame clones, some missing. The sample consists of under 550,000 clones, 10% to 12% of them appearing once. The specimen sequenced was naive CD4+ T cells from blood. The receptors here all came from a woman between 18 and 29 years old in good health.

The chain uses TRBV7-2 and TRBJ2-5; possible D gene TRBD2, 5 bases. V gave up 4 bases and J gave up 3 bases, with 9 bases separating them. The length of the CDR3 is 13 residues. The germline V gene has CDR1 SGHTA and CDR2 FQGNSA. CDR3 protein: CASSSGLKETQYF. The DNA of the CDR3 is TGTGCCAGCAGCTCAGGACTGAAAGAGACCCAGTACTTC.

The chain uses TRBV5-1 and TRBJ2-3, with a tentative D call TRBD2 (6 bases). V lost 7 bases to trimming and J lost 0 bases, with 15 bases between them. This CDR3 has 15 residues. The germline V gene has CDR1 SGHRS and CDR2 YFSETQ. CDR3 in DNA: TGCGCCAGCCGGCGGGAAGAAACTAGCACAGATACGCAGTATTTT. Amino acids: CASRREETSTDTQYF.

Only a few counts were recorded for this clone. The chain has TRBV5-1 and TRBJ2-1; 15 bases align to TRBD2. CDR3 length: 19 residues. Germline CDR1 reads SGHRS; CDR2 reads YFSETQ. The junction had 11 bases not matched to a gene; V was cut back by 4 bases and J by 3 bases. As DNA, the CDR3 is TGCGCCAGCAGCGTAGTACCGGGACTAGCGGGAGGAGGCTACAATGAGCAGTTCTTC. The encoded protein is CASSVVPGLAGGGYNEQFF.

The V and J genes are TRBV5-4 and TRBJ2-1; D remains ambiguous. The germline V and J ends were trimmed by 0 bases and 6 bases, with 4 bases remaining between them. Germline CDR1 is SGHNT and CDR2 is YYREEE (reference sequence). The CDR3 covers 12 residues. The CDR3 DNA is TGTGCCAGCAGCTTGGTTACCAATGAGCAGTTCTTC. Translating it yields CASSLVTNEQFF.

This clone was observed many times. DNA of the CDR3: TGCGCCAGCAGCCAAGTGTTAGCGGGAGTCTACGAGCAGTACTTC. Its protein is CASSQVLAGVYEQYF. V is TRBV4-3 and J is TRBJ2-7; 9 bases line up with TRBD2. Trimming took 1 base from V and 3 from J; bases not matched to a gene: 4. The CDR3 runs 15 residues. Germline-derived CDR1 and CDR2 are LGHNA and YSLEER.

CDR3 region: CASSSLANEQFF. DNA of the CDR3: TGCGCCAGCAGCTCACTAGCGAATGAGCAGTTCTTC. The chain couples TRBV5-1 to TRBJ2-1; 7 nucleotides align to TRBD2. In germline, CDR1 is SGHRS, CDR2 YFSETQ. The CDR3 spans 12 residues. The V gene end was trimmed by 3 bases and the J gene end by 7 bases; junction bases not matched to a gene: 1.

This clone has more than one count but fewer than ten. The chain links TRBV25-1 to TRBJ1-1; no clear D. Per germline, CDR1 MGHDK and CDR2 SYGVNS. The V gene lost 10 bases and the J gene lost 5 bases, with 17 bases spanning the gap. The CDR3 covers 13 residues. The CDR3 loop is CATTVTGKTEAFF. DNA for the CDR3: TGTGCCACGACGGTCACCGGGAAGACTGAAGCTTTCTTT.

The genes are TRBV6-5 and TRBJ1-4, with D possibly being TRBD1 (5 bases). Trimming removed 5 bases at V and 7 bases at J, with 14 bases between. This CDR3 is 14 amino acids long. The germline CDR1 and CDR2 sequences are MNHEY and SVGAGI. CDR3 sequence: CASSPGGMGEKLFF. In DNA, the CDR3 is TGTGCCAGCAGTCCGGGGGGTATGGGTGAAAAACTGTTTTTT.

A few counts support this clone. V and J are TRBV5-1 and TRBJ1-5; D not certain. V lost 0 bases and J 7 bases, leaving 8 bases between the germline ends. The CDR3 sequence is 13 residues long. The germline V gene has CDR1 SGHRS and CDR2 YFSETQ. CDR3 DNA sequence: TGCGCCAGCAGCTTGGTCCCCCGGCAGCCCCAGCATTTT. Translated, it gives CASSLVPRQPQHF.

This clone has only a few counts. J is TRBJ2-7 and V is TRBV5-1; D gene ambiguous. Deletions cut 3 bases from V and 5 bases from J, with 9 bases between. Per germline, CDR1 SGHRS and CDR2 YFSETQ. The CDR3 extends over 12 amino acids. The chain's CDR3 is CASSCTRHEQYV. As DNA, the CDR3 is TGCGCCAGCAGCTGTACCCGCCACGAGCAGTACGTC.

A few counts support this clone. This chain uses TRBV15 with TRBJ2-3; 16 bases match TRBD2. The ends lost 4 bases at V and 6 bases at J; junction bases unmatched: 10. The CDR3 loop spans 18 amino acids. Germline CDR1 is LNHNV and CDR2 is YYDKDF (reference sequence). The DNA of the CDR3 is TGTGCCACCAGCATGGGAGGGACTAGCGGGGGGGCGCTGGATACGCAGTATTTT. Its translation is CATSMGGTSGGALDTQYF.

This clone was recorded many times. This sequence joins TRBV30 and TRBJ2-7; 9 nucleotides match TRBD1. V lost 4 bases and J lost 5; bases outside the gene matches: 6. CDR1 GTSNPN and CDR2 SVGIG come from the germline V gene (reference sequence). The CDR3 has 13 amino acids. As DNA, the CDR3 is TGTGCCTGGATGGGACAGGGTCTAAACGAGCAGTACTTC. This encodes CAWMGQGLNEQYF.

The rearrangement uses TRBV15 and TRBJ2-2; no definite D call. V dropped 0 bases and J dropped 7 bases, with 12 bases sitting between them. Germline CDR1 reads LNHNV; CDR2 reads YYDKDF (reference sequence). CDR3 size: 15 residues. The CDR3 spells CATSRDVQVLGELFF. CDR3 nucleotides: TGTGCCACCAGCAGAGATGTCCAGGTCCTCGGGGAGCTGTTTTTT.

The chain is built from TRBV7-9 and TRBJ2-4, with TRBD1 matching 7 bases. With 5 bases clipped from V and 0 bases from J, the junction kept 4 bases outside the gene matches. This CDR3 is built from 15 residues. Looked up from germline, CDR1 is SEHNR and CDR2 is FQNEAQ (reference sequence). CDR3 nucleotide sequence: TGTGCCAGCAGCCCCACAGGGGTAGCCAAAAACATTCAGTACTTC. Amino acids: CASSPTGVAKNIQYF. Filled out from reference TRBV7-9 and TRBJ2-4, the complete variable domain reads DTGVSQNPRHKITKRGQNVTFRCDPISEHNRLYWYRQTLGQGPEFLTYFQNEAQLEKSRLLSDRFSAERPKGSFSTLEIQRTEQGDSAMYLCASSPTGVAKNIQYFGAGTRLSVL.

This chain links TRBV28 with TRBJ2-6, with 7 positions matching TRBD1. The junction had 8 bases not matched to a gene; V was cut back by 2 bases and J by 10 bases. The CDR3 runs to 15 residues. The germline CDR1 and CDR2 sequences are MDHEN and SYDVKM. The CDR3 DNA reads TGTGCCAGCAGTTTACTATCGACAGGGCGGAACGTCCTGACTTTC. Translation gives CASSLLSTGRNVLTF.

The J gene is TRBJ2-3, the V gene TRBV18; 8 bases are shared with TRBD1. Per the germline V gene, CDR1 is KGHSH and CDR2 is LQKENI. V was clipped by 2 bases and J by 0 bases; unmatched bases: 7. The CDR3 runs to 17 residues. CDR3 in amino acids: CASSPANRGTSTDTQYF. CDR3 in DNA: TGTGCCAGCTCACCAGCCAACAGGGGGACTAGCACAGATACGCAGTATTTT.

This clone was detected a few times. This rearrangement joins TRBV27 to TRBJ2-7; D might be TRBD2 (5 bases). Germline lookup yields CDR1 MNHEY and CDR2 SMNVEV (reference sequence). CDR3 length equals 16 residues. V was clipped by 6 bases and J by 2 bases, with 20 bases between them. The CDR3, as DNA: TGTGCCAGCAGGGCTAGCCCTGGAACTGGAGCCTACGAGCAGTACGTC. Translation: CASRASPGTGAYEQYV.

This clone occurred a few times. In DNA form, the CDR3 reads TGTGCCAGCAGCTTTGGTAGGGGTAGGACAGATACGCAGTATTTT. Encoded protein: CASSFGRGRTDTQYF. The chain uses TRBV11-2 and TRBJ2-3, with a tentative D call TRBD1 (5 bases). V was shortened by 3 bases and J by 3 bases, with 13 bases between the two germline ends. Germline CDR1 is SGHAT and CDR2 is FQNNGV. This CDR3 comprises 15 residues.

This clone was counted a few times. CDR3 amino acids: CASSWTGGPTGELFF. The CDR3 DNA reads as TGTGCCAGCAGCTGGACAGGGGGTCCCACCGGGGAGCTGTTTTTT. The J gene is TRBJ2-2, the V gene TRBV7-2, with 10 bases fitting TRBD1. The germline gives CDR1 SGHTA, CDR2 FQGNSA. The CDR3 is 15 amino acids. V lost 4 bases to trimming and J lost 4 bases; unmatched junction nucleotides: 3.

This clone was found a few times. The rearrangement uses TRBV5-1 and TRBJ1-2, with 8 bases lining up with TRBD1. V lost 0 bases, J lost 7 bases, and 11 bases stayed unmatched. Germline loops: CDR1 SGHRS, CDR2 YFSETQ. CDR3 length equals 16 residues. The chain's CDR3 is CASSLVVAGGPAGYTF. The CDR3 DNA is TGCGCCAGCAGCTTGGTGGTGGCAGGGGGCCCGGCTGGCTACACCTTC.

This clone was seen a handful of times. The rearrangement links TRBV29-1 to TRBJ2-7, with 10 nucleotides matching TRBD2. Per germline, CDR1 SQVTM and CDR2 ANQGSEA. The CDR3 runs 14 residues. V was pared by 2 bases and J by 2 bases, with 3 bases of the junction left unmatched. The CDR3 nucleotides read TGCAGCGTTGAACAACTAGCGGGAACCTACGAGCAGTACTTC. Its translation: CSVEQLAGTYEQYF.

A few counts support this clone. The chain recombines TRBV9 with TRBJ1-2, with a weak D call TRBD1 (5 bases). Germline CDR1 and CDR2: SGDLS and YYNGEE. The CDR3 spans 14 residues. Trimming removed 2 bases at V and 6 bases at J, with 14 bases between. The CDR3 here is CASSVKGRGDGYTF. The CDR3 DNA is TGTGCCAGCAGCGTTAAGGGGCGTGGCGATGGCTACACCTTC.

This rearrangement joins TRBV7-9 to TRBJ1-1; D is undetermined. The CDR3 extends over 12 amino acids. CDR1 and CDR2 (germline): SEHNR, FQNEAQ (reference sequence). V was pared by 1 base and J by 10 bases, with 10 bases between. CDR3 nucleotides: TGTGCCAGCAGCTTAGTGGGGAAAGGAGCTTTCTTT. Protein product: CASSLVGKGAFF.

This clone was counted between two and nine times. The chain links TRBV25-1 to TRBJ1-2; TRBD1 aligns across 7 bases. V lost 5 bases to trimming and J lost 4 bases; unmatched junction nucleotides: 7. The CDR3 is 14 residues long. Germline V gene data show CDR1 as MGHDK and CDR2 as SYGVNS. Here the CDR3 reads CASSPAGQFYGYTF. CDR3 in DNA: TGTGCCAGCAGTCCAGCGGGACAGTTCTATGGCTACACCTTC.

J is TRBJ2-1 and V is TRBV4-3, with TRBD2 identical over 11 bases. V lost 1 base to trimming and J lost 5 bases; unmatched junction nucleotides: 7. The CDR3 covers 17 residues. Germline CDR1 LGHNA, CDR2 YSLEER. Written as DNA, the CDR3 is TGCGCCAGCAGCCAAGCTATGGGACTAGCGGTTAACAATGAGCAGTTCTTC. It is translated as CASSQAMGLAVNNEQFF.

In this sample, this clone turned up a few times. The chain employs TRBV14 and TRBJ2-1, with D maybe TRBD2 (6 bases). The germline gives CDR1 SGHDN, CDR2 FVKESK. CDR3 length: 15 amino acids. Trimming stripped 2 bases from V and 15 bases from J, with 23 bases between. DNA for the CDR3: TGTGCCAGCAGCCAAACCGGGACTTTGTTAACCGACCCGTTCTTC. As protein: CASSQTGTLLTDPFF.

J is TRBJ1-3 and V is TRBV15; D gene ambiguous. Germline V gene sequence: CDR1 LNHNV, CDR2 YYDKDF (reference sequence). Trimming took 3 bases from V and 4 from J, leaving 7 bases between them. The CDR3 is made up of 13 amino acids. Written as DNA, the CDR3 is TGTGCCACCAGCAGCCTCCACGGAAACACCATATATTTT. The encoded protein is CATSSLHGNTIYF.